This entry describes one T cell receptor beta chain. Its antigen is unidentified. Amplified regions were TCR beta CDR3 sequences from RNA transcripts. An initial round of RT-PCR targeting the TCR CDR3 relied on the HTBI primer set. TCRdb re-analysed the multiplex PCR reads in MiXCR, keeping a single row per CDR3 protein. This sample has around 350,000 distinct CDR3 sequences; approximately 25% occur once, and the top ten carry about 73%. The CDR3 has 12 amino acids. CDR1 MDHEN and CDR2 SYDVKM come from the germline V gene. The data originate from a study of T cells in Graves' hyperthyroidism and ophthalmopathy. On the study more broadly: Blood was drawn when the patient was first diagnosed and still untreated. Study-wide points: Most thyroid clonotypes that were expanded above 0.001 also turned up in blood. Patients with ophthalmopathy were separated from those with stable hyperthyroidism by a 13 V-J model.

Over 18 months, lack of ophthalmopathy progression marked Graves' hyperthyroidism as stable. This clonotype was sampled from a man in his fifties with Graves' hyperthyroidism. The sample consisted of blood. This sequence joins TRBV28 and TRBJ2-3; possibly TRBD2 for D (6 bases). The CDR3, as DNA: TGTGCGTACGGGGACTTCTCGGATACGCAGTATTTT. Translated: CAYGDFSDTQYF.